These 12 T cell receptor beta chains were all obtained from the same sample, sequenced in a study of blood T cell repertoires in COVID-19. Libraries were prepared by immunoSEQ multiplex PCR; TCRdb keeps only in-frame clonotypes and omits some of them. The table lists roughly 150,000 clones, roughly 77% of them singletons. The sample was peripheral blood. The receptors were gathered from a man aged 55 to 69 with acute or convalescent COVID-19.

The J gene is TRBJ1-1, the V gene TRBV18; 7 nucleotides line up with TRBD1. CDR1 is KGHSH and CDR2 is LQKENI in the germline V gene. The V and J ends lost 4 bases and 0 bases, in that order; junction bases with no gene match: 11. This CDR3 region has 17 residues. CDR3: CASSRTPGQLMNTEAFF. CDR3 nucleotide sequence: TGTGCCAGCTCACGAACTCCGGGACAGCTAATGAACACTGAAGCTTTCTTT.

The chain links TRBV20-1 to TRBJ2-1; 16 nucleotides agree with TRBD2. The CDR3 sequence is 16 residues long. CDR1 is DFQATT and CDR2 is SNEGSKA in the germline V gene (reference sequence). J was trimmed by 7 bases and V by 3 bases; bases with no gene match: 6. CDR3 in DNA: TGCAGTGCTAGTGGGACTAGCGGGAGGGCCTTTAATGAGCAGTTCTTC. It codes for CSASGTSGRAFNEQFF.

This clone was counted between two and nine times. This chain uses TRBV3-1 (or the pseudogene TRBV3-2) with TRBJ1-2, with D unclear. Germline CDR1 reads LGHDT; CDR2 reads YNNKEL (reference sequence). This CDR3 spans 16 amino acids. The V end lost 1 base, the J end lost 8 bases, and 20 bases lay between the germline ends. In DNA, the CDR3 is TGTGCCAGCAGCCAAGGGGAGAACAGCCCTATCGACGGCTACACCTTC. This encodes CASSQGENSPIDGYTF.

The genes are TRBV5-6 and TRBJ2-3, with TRBD1 matching over 10 bases. The length of the CDR3 is 14 residues. Germline lookup yields CDR1 SGHDT and CDR2 YYEEEE. Trimming took 4 bases from V and 4 from J; bases not matched to a gene: 3. Here the CDR3 DNA reads TGTGCCAGCAGCAGGGACAGGGGCGCAGATACGCAGTATTTT. As protein: CASSRDRGADTQYF.

This clone is a singleton in its sample. V is TRBV2 and J is TRBJ2-4; D possibly corresponds to TRBD1 (6 bases). V was trimmed by 6 bases and J by 5 bases, leaving 14 bases between them. Germline CDR1 is SNHLY and CDR2 is FYNNEI. The CDR3 covers 14 residues. The CDR3 nucleotides read TGTGCCAGCAGCGGGTGGGGGCTCCAAAACATTCAGTACTTC. The encoded protein is CASSGWGLQNIQYF. The entire variable domain, with the rest obtained from reference TRBV2 and TRBJ2-4, is as follows: EPEVTQTPSHQVTQMGQEVILRCVPISNHLYFYWYRQILGQKVEFLVSFYNNEISEKSEIFDDQFSVERPDGSNFTLKIRSTKLEDSAMYFCASSGWGLQNIQYFGAGTRLSVL.

The count of this clone is one. The CDR3 loop is CASSPQGSGNTIYF. For the CDR3, the DNA is TGTGCCAGCAGTCCACAGGGGTCAGGAAACACCATATATTTT. The J gene is TRBJ1-3, the V gene TRBV2; 7 bases match TRBD1. Trimming removed 5 bases from V and 4 bases from J; junction bases left unmatched: 5. This CDR3 spans 14 amino acids. Germline V gene sequence: CDR1 SNHLY, CDR2 FYNNEI.

The chain combines TRBV28 with TRBJ1-2, with 7 bases aligning to TRBD1. The V gene's germline CDR1 is MDHEN and CDR2 SYDVKM. CDR3 length: 14 amino acids. The V gene end was trimmed by 4 bases and the J gene end by 8 bases; junction bases not matched to a gene: 10. This CDR3 is CASSSTFDRVGYTF. CDR3 bases: TGTGCCAGCAGTTCCACTTTTGACAGGGTCGGCTACACCTTC.

V usage is TRBV11-2 and J usage is TRBJ2-1, with unresolved D. V was clipped by 5 bases and J by 7 bases, with 15 bases between them. CDR3 length: 14 residues. From germline, CDR1 is SGHAT and CDR2 FQNNGV. The CDR3 spells CASSPLPGLNEQFF. As DNA, the CDR3 is TGTGCCAGCAGCCCCCTCCCGGGTTTGAATGAGCAGTTCTTC.

The chain links TRBV9 to TRBJ2-7; TRBD1 aligns across 11 bases. Germline V gene sequence: CDR1 SGDLS, CDR2 YYNGEE. With 0 bases clipped from V and 2 bases from J, the junction kept 1 base outside the gene matches. CDR3 length: 15 residues. The CDR3 bases are TGTGCCAGCAGCGTAGGGACAGGGGGCCCCTACGAGCAGTACTTC. Translating it yields CASSVGTGGPYEQYF.

This clone showed up just once. The chain uses TRBV3-1 (or the pseudogene TRBV3-2) and TRBJ2-1, with TRBD2 matching over 8 bases. This CDR3 contains 15 residues. CDR1 LGHDT and CDR2 YNNKEL come from the germline V gene (reference sequence). The ends lost 7 bases at V and 3 bases at J; junction bases unmatched: 8. The CDR3 spells CASILSGGGYNEQFF. CDR3 in DNA: TGTGCCAGCATCCTTTCGGGAGGGGGCTACAATGAGCAGTTCTTC.

This clone came up a few times. This rearrangement joins TRBV21-1 to TRBJ2-7; TRBD1, the table's D call, lacks a check against the DNA. TRBV21-1 is described as a pseudogene. The CDR3 loop spans 19 amino acids. The CDR3 bases are TGTGCCAGCAGCAAAGGACCGACAGGAGTCCCACTTCTTTCCTACGAGCAGTACTTC. This sequence encodes CASSKGPTGVPLLSYEQYF.

The chain uses TRBV10-1 and TRBJ2-1; D gene uncertain. Deletions cut 4 bases from V and 8 bases from J, with 15 bases between. Germline V CDR1 and CDR2: WNHNN, SYGVQD (reference sequence). The CDR3 consists of 14 residues. The CDR3 here is CASSGAMVRHEQFF. The CDR3 coding sequence is TGCGCCAGCAGTGGGGCTATGGTTCGGCATGAGCAGTTCTTC.